Listed here are 5 T cell receptor beta chains from one sample, sequenced in a study of shared clonotypes between healthy human individuals. Produced via immunoSEQ multiplex PCR; TCRdb's table is partial and in-frame only. The table shows approximately 470,000 clones, with over 70% occurring only once. Source material: PBMCs. These receptors all come from a woman in her 40s in good health. Some clones in this sample may be carry-over from other donors' samples.

The chain combines TRBV20-1 with TRBJ2-1, with D unclear. With 4 bases removed from V and 4 bases from J, the gap between germline ends came to 5 bases. This CDR3 comprises 11 residues. The germline V gene has CDR1 DFQATT and CDR2 SNEGSKA (reference sequence). Here the CDR3 reads CSATEYNEQFF. In DNA form, the CDR3 reads TGCAGTGCTACGGAATACAATGAGCAGTTCTTC.

The rearrangement links TRBV4-1 to TRBJ2-5, with TRBD2 matching 10 bases. The CDR3 totals 16 residues. V was clipped by 4 bases and J by 5 bases; unmatched bases: 10. Germline CDR1 MGHRA, CDR2 YSYEKL. In DNA form, the CDR3 reads TGCGCCAGCAGCCCGCTCGGGACTAGCGTAGGGGAGACCCAGTACTTC. Translation gives CASSPLGTSVGETQYF.

This clone occurred a few times. The J gene is TRBJ2-3, the V gene TRBV7-2; 9 bases match TRBD1. The CDR3 runs to 18 residues. With 2 bases clipped from V and 3 bases from J, the junction kept 12 bases outside the gene matches. Germline CDR1 reads SGHTA; CDR2 reads FQGNSA. The CDR3 DNA reads TGTGCCAGCAGCTTAACGTCTCCTAAGGACAGGGGAACAGATACGCAGTATTTT. Protein: CASSLTSPKDRGTDTQYF.

The chain has TRBV25-1 and TRBJ2-1; no clear D. This CDR3 has 15 amino acids. Trimming left V 2 bases short and J 5 bases short, with 13 bases between. CDR1 and CDR2 (germline): MGHDK, SYGVNS. CDR3 residues: CASSELGVYHNEQFF. Written as DNA, the CDR3 is TGTGCCAGCAGTGAACTAGGAGTTTACCACAATGAGCAGTTCTTC.

This chain uses TRBV7-6 with TRBJ2-1; D is unclear. The V gene lost 1 base and the J gene lost 3 bases, with 10 bases spanning the gap. Germline V gene sequence: CDR1 SGHVS, CDR2 FNYEAQ. The CDR3 spans 15 residues. The CDR3: CASSLGAARYNEQFF. The CDR3 region has the DNA TGTGCCAGCAGCTTAGGGGCCGCCCGCTACAATGAGCAGTTCTTC.